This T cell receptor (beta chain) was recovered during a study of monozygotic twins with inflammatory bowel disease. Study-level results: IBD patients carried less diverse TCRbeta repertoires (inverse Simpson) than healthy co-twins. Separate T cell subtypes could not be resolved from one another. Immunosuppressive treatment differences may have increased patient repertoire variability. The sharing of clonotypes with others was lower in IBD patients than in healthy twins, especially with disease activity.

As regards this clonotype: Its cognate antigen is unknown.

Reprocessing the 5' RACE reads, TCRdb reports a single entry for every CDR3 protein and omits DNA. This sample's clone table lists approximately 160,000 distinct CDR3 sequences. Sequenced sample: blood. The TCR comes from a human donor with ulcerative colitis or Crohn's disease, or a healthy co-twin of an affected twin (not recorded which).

The CDR3 reads CASSLGLTQETQYF. This chain joins TRBV5-1 and TRBJ2-5. The germline V gene encodes CDR1 SGHRS and CDR2 YFSETQ. CDR3 size: 14 residues.